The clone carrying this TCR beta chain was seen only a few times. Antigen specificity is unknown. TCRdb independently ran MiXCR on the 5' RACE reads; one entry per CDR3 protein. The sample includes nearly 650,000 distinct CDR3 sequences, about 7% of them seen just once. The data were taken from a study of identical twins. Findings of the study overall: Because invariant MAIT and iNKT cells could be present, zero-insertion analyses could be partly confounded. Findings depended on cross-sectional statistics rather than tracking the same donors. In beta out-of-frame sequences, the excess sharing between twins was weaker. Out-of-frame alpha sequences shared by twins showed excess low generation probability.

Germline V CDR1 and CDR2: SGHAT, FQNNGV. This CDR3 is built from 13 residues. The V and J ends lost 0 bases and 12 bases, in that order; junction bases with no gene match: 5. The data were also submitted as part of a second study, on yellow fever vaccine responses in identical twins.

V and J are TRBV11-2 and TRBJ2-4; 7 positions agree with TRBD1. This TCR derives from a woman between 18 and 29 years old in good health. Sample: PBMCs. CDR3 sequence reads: CASSLENRGGQYF. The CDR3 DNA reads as TGTGCCAGCAGCTTAGAAAACAGGGGTGGTCAGTACTTC.